The clone carrying this TCR beta chain was observed a few times. Antigen: not known. This sample was taken from a study of T-cell reconstitution after alpha-beta-depleted transplantation in children. For TCRbeta, the library was prepared with unique molecular identifiers. TCRdb reanalysed the PCR reads using MiXCR and keeps one entry per CDR3 protein. This sample has about 310,000 distinct CDR3 sequences, with 23% found just once. The study, taken as a whole, reports: Alpha-beta T cells about two months after transplant reportedly derived from several hundred expanded graft clones. Among T cells one year after transplant, newly produced cells accounted for most counts and diversity.

In germline, CDR1 is SGHRS, CDR2 YFSETQ. The CDR3 loop spans 14 amino acids. J was trimmed by 5 bases and V by 4 bases; bases with no gene match: 5. V gene TRBV5-1 combines with J gene TRBJ2-5; TRBD2 aligns across 10 bases. The TCR comes from a male patient younger than 18 who had a stem cell transplant for acute lymphoblastic leukemia, so the T cells may come from the graft donor. This material consisted of PBMCs, mostly from graft donor cells, taken 180 days after TCRalphabeta/CD19-depleted stem cell transplant. The CDR3 sequence: CASSPSGSGETQYF. The DNA of the CDR3 is TGCGCCAGCAGCCCTAGCGGGAGTGGGGAGACCCAGTACTTC.